These 8 T cell receptor beta chains originate from one sample sequenced in a study of regulatory T cells in long-lasting Graves disease. Regarding time point: persistent/refractory GD, antithyroid drugs over 5 years with positive TRAb. There was RNA extracted from PBMCs, and the TCR library was made from it. HTBI primers from iRepertoire and Arm-PCR of CDR3 regions yielded the TCR beta libraries. TCRdb fed the multiplex PCR reads into MiXCR, producing one record per CDR3 protein. The data hold some 420,000 distinct CDR3 sequences, with 20% to 25% observed a single time. The source was peripheral blood mononuclear cells (PBMCs), collected when the disease was refractory, from a patient treated with antithyroid drugs. The source is a female donor with Graves disease.

The rearrangement uses TRBV7-2 and TRBJ1-1; 10 bases align to TRBD1. This CDR3 region has 15 residues. The germline V gene has CDR1 SGHTA and CDR2 FQGNSA. J gave up 3 bases and V 4 bases, and 5 bases lay outside the gene matches. Here the CDR3 reads CASSSTGGRDTEAFF. DNA for the CDR3: TGTGCCAGCAGCTCGACAGGGGGCCGGGACACTGAAGCTTTCTTT.

The gene calls are TRBV7-3 and TRBJ1-2; TRBD1 agrees at 9 bases. The CDR3 contains 16 residues. From germline, CDR1 is SGHTA and CDR2 FQGTGA. The V gene end was trimmed by 5 bases and the J gene end by 0 bases; junction bases not matched to a gene: 7. CDR3 coding DNA: TGTGCCAGCAGCGGGCCTACAGGGGGCTCTAACTATGGCTACACCTTC. Amino acids: CASSGPTGGSNYGYTF.

In this sample, this clonotype turned up a few times. The rearrangement links TRBV4-1 to TRBJ2-5; D gene ambiguous. The CDR3 runs to 15 residues. The ends were cut back, 1 base at V and 2 bases at J, with 11 bases in the middle. CDR1 is MGHRA, CDR2 YSYEKL, per germline. CDR3 nucleotide sequence: TGCGCCAGCAGCCAAGGTTGGCAGATTCAAGAGACCCAGTACTTC. Translation: CASSQGWQIQETQYF.

This clonotype showed up many times. The CDR3 protein is CATSRLNGDSPLHF. The CDR3 DNA reads as TGTGCCACCAGCAGATTGAACGGGGATTCACCCCTCCACTTT. The gene calls are TRBV15 and TRBJ1-6; D remains unclear. CDR3 length: 14 residues. Trimming took off 2 bases at V and 8 bases at J, with 10 bases between the two ends. The germline CDR1 and CDR2 sequences are LNHNV and YYDKDF (reference sequence).

The chain links TRBV5-5 to TRBJ1-1; D is perhaps TRBD1 (5 bases). Germline CDR1 is SGHKS and CDR2 is YYEKEE (reference sequence). The CDR3 runs 16 residues. The V and J ends lost 5 bases and 3 bases respectively, with 20 bases between them. The CDR3 sequence: CASRYGSGGRDTEAFF. The CDR3 coding sequence is TGTGCCAGCAGGTACGGGTCCGGGGGAAGGGACACTGAAGCTTTCTTT. Filled out from reference TRBV5-5 and TRBJ1-1, the complete variable domain reads DAGVTQSPTHLIKTRGQQVTLRCSPISGHKSVSWYQQVLGQGPQFIFQYYEKEERGRGNFPDRFSARQFPNYSSELNVNALLLGDSALYLCASRYGSGGRDTEAFFGQGTRLTVV.

This sequence joins TRBV6-1 and TRBJ2-7; D is perhaps TRBD1 (6 bases). The germline gives CDR1 MNHNS, CDR2 SASEGT. V lost 7 bases, J lost 3 bases, and 25 bases lay in between. The CDR3 is 17 amino acids. In DNA, the CDR3 is TGTGCCAGCAATAGAAGACCAACCGGGACAAACTTCTACGAGCAGTACTTC. Translating it yields CASNRRPTGTNFYEQYF.

This clonotype showed up just a few times. Just one base apart from a much larger clone, this may be a read error. The chain uses TRBV28 and TRBJ2-7; weak D call: TRBD1 (6 bases). CDR1 MDHEN and CDR2 SYDVKM come from the germline V gene. V lost 6 bases to trimming and J lost 3 bases, with 15 bases between them. CDR3 length: 14 amino acids. As DNA, the CDR3 is TGTGCCAGCAGACGGGCAGGGGCCTACTACGAGCAGTACTTC. This sequence encodes CASRRAGAYYEQYF.

In its sample, this clonotype was seen many times. The genes are TRBV27 and TRBJ2-5, with TRBD1 identical over 7 bases. CDR3 length: 14 residues. Germline values: CDR1 MNHEY, CDR2 SMNVEV (reference sequence). The J segment lost 2 bases and the V segment lost 8 bases, leaving 8 bases of the junction unmatched. The CDR3 spells CASRDRATQETQYF. The CDR3 nucleotides are TGTGCCAGCCGAGACAGGGCAACTCAAGAGACCCAGTACTTC.